The entry that follows covers one TCR beta chain sequence. What it recognizes is unknown. Produced via immunoSEQ multiplex PCR; TCRdb's table is partial and in-frame only. The sample records about 13,000 clones, around 90% being singletons. The data derive from a study of PD-1 blockade in classical Hodgkin lymphoma. The wider study: Patients were infused with nivolumab 3 mg/kg every 2 weeks.

V shed 4 bases and J shed 0 bases, with 19 bases lying between them. This CDR3 spans 18 amino acids. Germline V CDR1 and CDR2: LNHDA, SQIVND (reference sequence). The study, taken as a whole, reports: Excluded were patients who started nivolumab under 1 year after ASCT, a group that had lower diversity. In newly diagnosed patients, baseline TCR diversity was reportedly below that of healthy donors.

Every patient relapsed after autologous stem cell transplantation, and brentuximab vedotin exposure varied. J is TRBJ2-4 and V is TRBV19; a weak D match, TRBD2 (5 bases). The sequence came from a human donor with classical Hodgkin lymphoma. Sequenced here: peripheral blood mononuclear cells (PBMCs), sampled at baseline. As DNA, the CDR3 is TGTGCCAGTAGTACGAACTTACGGACTGCTCTAGCCAAAAACATTCAGTACTTC. Protein product: CASSTNLRTALAKNIQYF.